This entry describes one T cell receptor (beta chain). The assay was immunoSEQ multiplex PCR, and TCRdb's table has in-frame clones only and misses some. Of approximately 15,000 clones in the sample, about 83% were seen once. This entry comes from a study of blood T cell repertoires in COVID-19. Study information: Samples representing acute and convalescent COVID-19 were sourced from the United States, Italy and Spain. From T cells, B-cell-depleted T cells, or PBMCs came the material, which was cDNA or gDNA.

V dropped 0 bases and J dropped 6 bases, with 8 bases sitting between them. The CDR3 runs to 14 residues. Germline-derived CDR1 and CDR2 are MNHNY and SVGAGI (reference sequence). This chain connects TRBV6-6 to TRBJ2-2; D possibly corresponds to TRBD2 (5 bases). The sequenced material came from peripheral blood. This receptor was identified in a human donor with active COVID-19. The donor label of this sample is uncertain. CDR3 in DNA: TGTGCCAGCAGTTACTCGGACGGGGCCGGGGAGCTGTTTTTT. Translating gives CASSYSDGAGELFF.